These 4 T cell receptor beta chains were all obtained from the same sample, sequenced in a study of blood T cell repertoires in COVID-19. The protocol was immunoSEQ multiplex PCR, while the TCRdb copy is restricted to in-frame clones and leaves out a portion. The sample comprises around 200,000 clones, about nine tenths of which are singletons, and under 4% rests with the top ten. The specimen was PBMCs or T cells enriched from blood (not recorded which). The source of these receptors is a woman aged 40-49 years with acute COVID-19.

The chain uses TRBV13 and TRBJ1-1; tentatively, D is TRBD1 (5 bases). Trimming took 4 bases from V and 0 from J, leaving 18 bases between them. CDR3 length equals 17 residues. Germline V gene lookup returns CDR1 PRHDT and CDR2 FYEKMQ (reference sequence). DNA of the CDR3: TGTGCCAGCAGCTCCAGGGATATGTTACTGATGAACACTGAAGCTTTCTTT. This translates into CASSSRDMLLMNTEAFF. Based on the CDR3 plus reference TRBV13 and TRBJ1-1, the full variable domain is AAGVIQSPRHLIKEKRETATLKCYPIPRHDTVYWYQQGPGQDPQFLISFYEKMQSDKGSIPDRFSAQQFSDYHSELNMSSLELGDSALYFCASSSRDMLLMNTEAFFGQGTRLTVV.

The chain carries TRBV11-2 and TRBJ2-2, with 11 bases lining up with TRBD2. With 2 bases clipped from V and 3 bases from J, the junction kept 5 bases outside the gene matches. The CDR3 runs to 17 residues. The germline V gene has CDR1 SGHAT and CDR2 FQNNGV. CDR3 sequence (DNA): TGTGCCAGCAGCTTACGGGGACTAGCGGCCTACACCGGGGAGCTGTTTTTT. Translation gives CASSLRGLAAYTGELFF.

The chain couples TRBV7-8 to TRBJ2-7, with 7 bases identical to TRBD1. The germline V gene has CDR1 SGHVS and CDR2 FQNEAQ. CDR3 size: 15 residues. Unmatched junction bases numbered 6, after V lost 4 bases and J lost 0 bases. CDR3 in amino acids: CASSSLTGVSYEQYV. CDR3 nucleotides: TGTGCCAGCAGCTCCCTAACAGGGGTCTCCTACGAGCAGTACGTC.

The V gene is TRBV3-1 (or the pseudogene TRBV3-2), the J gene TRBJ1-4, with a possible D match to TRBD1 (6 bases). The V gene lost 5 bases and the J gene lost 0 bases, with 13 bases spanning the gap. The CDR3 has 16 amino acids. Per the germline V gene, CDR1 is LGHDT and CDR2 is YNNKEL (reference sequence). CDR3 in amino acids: CASSGRDIATNEKLFF. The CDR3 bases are TGTGCCAGCAGCGGTCGGGACATAGCAACTAATGAAAAACTGTTTTTT.